This T cell receptor (beta chain) comes out of a study of T cells after yellow fever vaccination. Study summary: Low-cell-number fractions underwent preparation using SMART-Seq v4 Ultra Low Input.

The study's findings and limits: Clones that expanded after primary vaccination mostly reappeared after the booster (just under 98% CD4, 88% CD8).

In the case of this clonotype: What it recognizes is unknown.

Germline lookup yields CDR1 MNHEY and CDR2 SVGAGI. V lost 7 bases, J lost 4 bases, and 11 bases stayed unmatched. This CDR3 comprises 16 residues. Generation of TCR cDNA used 5'RACE template switching (which added a universal primer site and UMIs). TCRdb analysed the 5' RACE reads with MiXCR anew, one entry per CDR3 protein. The sample yields approximately 260,000 distinct CDR3 sequences, around 5.2% seen once. The TCR originated in a man between 18 and 35 years old who received the YFV17D yellow fever vaccine. Material: CD4+ T cells sorted from PBMCs, obtained on the day of the yellow fever booster vaccination. This chain connects TRBV6-5 to TRBJ2-3, with 10 nucleotides matching TRBD2. CDR3 sequence: CASTLWASGGPDTQYF. CDR3 DNA: TGTGCCAGCACCCTTTGGGCTAGCGGGGGTCCAGATACGCAGTATTTT.